A single sample is the source of the 14 T cell receptor beta chains below, sequenced in a study of cytomegalovirus exposure and HLA in healthy donors. PCR used 60 Vbeta primers and 13 Jbeta primers. The table came from immunoSEQ multiplex PCR; TCRdb's copy has only in-frame clones and leaves some out. The sample table sets out tens of thousands of clones. Sequencing was done on a sample of PBMCs. These receptors were taken from a man aged 18 to 35 in good health and CMV-seropositive.

The chain couples TRBV28 to TRBJ2-2; possible D gene TRBD1, 6 bases. Germline V lookup: CDR1 MDHEN, CDR2 SYDVKM. Trimming stripped 1 base from V and 2 bases from J, with 11 bases between. The CDR3 runs to 16 residues. The chain's CDR3 is CASSLFGRGNTGELFF. The CDR3 region has the DNA TGTGCCAGCAGTTTATTCGGCAGGGGCAACACCGGGGAGCTGTTTTTT.

V usage is TRBV5-1 and J usage is TRBJ2-7, with 7 bases lining up with TRBD1. The CDR3 length is 14 residues. From germline, CDR1 is SGHRS and CDR2 YFSETQ. Germline trimming cut 5 bases from V and 2 bases from J; bases unmatched to any gene: 7. The CDR3 bases are TGCGCCAGCAGTTCTGTGACAGGGCCCTACGAGCAGTACTTC. This translates into CASSSVTGPYEQYF.

The chain joins TRBV19 to TRBJ1-5; TRBD1 matches 8 bases. The trim removed 5 bases at V and 7 bases at J, leaving 7 bases unmatched. The CDR3 is 14 amino acids. CDR1 and CDR2 (germline): LNHDA, SQIVND (reference sequence). CDR3 sequence (DNA): TGTGCCAGTAGTCCTGACAGGGGAAACCAGCCCCAGCATTTT. Translating it yields CASSPDRGNQPQHF.

This chain joins TRBV10-2 and TRBJ2-3; tentatively, D is TRBD2 (8 bases). This CDR3 is built from 14 residues. Germline V CDR1 and CDR2: WSHSY, SAAADI. V lost 10 bases and J lost 0, with 14 bases in between. The CDR3 reads CATGRGLSTDTQYF. CDR3 bases: TGCGCCACCGGGAGGGGGCTTAGCACAGATACGCAGTATTTT.

V and J are TRBV19 and TRBJ1-2; D is uncertain. There are 15 residues in the CDR3. Trimming shortened V by 3 bases and J by 0 bases, and 11 bases separated the two germline ends. Germline assignment: CDR1 LNHDA and CDR2 SQIVND (reference sequence). This CDR3 is CASSIRDKANYGYTF. CDR3 coding DNA: TGTGCCAGTAGTATCCGAGACAAAGCTAACTATGGCTACACCTTC.

CDR3 region: CASSLGRDISTDTQYF. As DNA, the CDR3 is TGTGCCAGCAGCTTAGGTAGGGACATAAGCACAGATACGCAGTATTTT. J is TRBJ2-3 and V is TRBV11-2; maybe TRBD1 (6 bases). V lost 1 base, J lost 0 bases, and 11 bases lay in between. The germline CDR1 and CDR2 sequences are SGHAT and FQNNGV. CDR3 length: 16 residues. The variable domain in full, with the rest retrieved from reference TRBV11-2 and TRBJ2-3, is EAGVAQSPRYKIIEKRQSVAFWCNPISGHATLYWYQQILGQGPKLLIQFQNNGVVDDSQLPKDRFSAERLKGVDSTLKIQPAKLEDSAVYLCASSLGRDISTDTQYFGPGTRLTVL.

The V gene is TRBV27, the J gene TRBJ2-7; possible D gene TRBD1, 6 bases. Per germline, CDR1 MNHEY and CDR2 SMNVEV (reference sequence). Trimming stripped 3 bases from V and 0 bases from J, with 15 bases between. This CDR3 is 16 amino acids long. The CDR3 region is CASSLNPTGISYEQYF. DNA of the CDR3: TGTGCCAGCAGTTTGAACCCAACAGGGATCTCCTACGAGCAGTACTTC.

The chain combines TRBV19 with TRBJ2-7; 9 nucleotides align to TRBD1. This CDR3 is 16 amino acids long. The J segment lost 2 bases and the V segment lost 1 base, leaving 6 bases of the junction unmatched. Germline CDR1 and CDR2: LNHDA and SQIVND (reference sequence). The CDR3 nucleotides are TGTGCCAGTAGTATAGTGTTCGGACAGGGGCCCTACGAGCAGTACTTC. Translating gives CASSIVFGQGPYEQYF. The complete variable domain, with remaining parts taken from reference TRBV19 and TRBJ2-7, reads DGGITQSPKYLFRKEGQNVTLSCEQNLNHDAMYWYRQDPGQGLRLIYYSQIVNDFQKGDIAEGYSVSREKKESFPLTVTSAQKNPTAFYLCASSIVFGQGPYEQYFGPGTRLTVT.

The chain recombines TRBV28 with TRBJ2-7; TRBD1 matches at 9 bases. The CDR3 consists of 13 residues. Germline CDR1 is MDHEN and CDR2 is SYDVKM. The junction had 3 bases not matched to a gene; V was cut back by 6 bases and J by 3 bases. In DNA, the CDR3 is TGTGCCAGCAGGTGGACAGGGGTCTACGAGCAGTACTTC. It codes for CASRWTGVYEQYF.

V gene TRBV7-9 combines with J gene TRBJ1-1; 8 nucleotides agree with TRBD1. The CDR3 is 13 residues long. The V gene end was trimmed by 6 bases and the J gene end by 13 bases; junction bases not matched to a gene: 13. Germline-derived CDR1 and CDR2 are SEHNR and FQNEAQ (reference sequence). In nucleotides, the CDR3 is TGTGCCAGCAGTTCTGACAGGGGACGCGTAGATTTCTTT. It encodes CASSSDRGRVDFF.

The genes are TRBV15 and TRBJ1-5, with 7 positions matching TRBD1. CDR1 is LNHNV, CDR2 YYDKDF, per germline (reference sequence). The CDR3 has 18 residues. V was clipped by 9 bases and J by 0 bases; unmatched bases: 17. CDR3 in DNA: TGTGCCACGCAACTCGGGACAGTCCTCGATTCTAGCAATCAGCCCCAGCATTTT. Protein product: CATQLGTVLDSSNQPQHF. Based on the CDR3 plus reference TRBV15 and TRBJ1-5, the full variable domain is DAMVIQNPRYQVTQFGKPVTLSCSQTLNHNVMYWYQQKSSQAPKLLFHYYDKDFNNEADTPDNFQSRRPNTSFCFLDIRSPGLGDTAMYLCATQLGTVLDSSNQPQHFGDGTRLSIL.

In DNA, the CDR3 is TGTGCCAGCAGTTTGGGGGGGCGCTGGGGTGGCTACACCTTC. This encodes CASSLGGRWGGYTF. The chain combines TRBV28 with TRBJ1-2; TRBD1 is a possible D gene (6 bases). Germline V lookup: CDR1 MDHEN, CDR2 SYDVKM. The CDR3 length is 14 residues. The V end was cut by 3 bases, the J end by 7 bases, with 15 bases between.

The V gene is TRBV7-8, the J gene TRBJ1-5, with 7 bases identical to TRBD1. The CDR3 covers 15 residues. V lost 5 bases, J lost 2 bases, and 6 bases stayed unmatched. The germline V gene encodes CDR1 SGHVS and CDR2 FQNEAQ. CDR3 in DNA: TGTGCCAGCAGCCGGACAGGCGTGGGCAATCAGCCCCAGCATTTT. Protein product: CASSRTGVGNQPQHF.

The rearrangement uses TRBV7-6 and TRBJ1-5; TRBD1 agrees at 8 bases. J lost 9 bases, V lost 5 bases, and 15 bases had no gene match. Germline CDR1 and CDR2: SGHVS and FNYEAQ. CDR3 length equals 16 residues. The CDR3 loop reads CASSPRAGGSSGPQHF. Written as DNA, the CDR3 is TGTGCCAGCAGCCCCCGGGCAGGGGGCAGCAGCGGGCCCCAGCATTTT.